One sample yielded the 30 T cell receptor beta chains listed below, sequenced in a study of human T cells and chemical hapten exposure. Time point given: pre-sensitization, week 0. Treatment specified: therapeutic diphenylcyclopropenone sensitization with weekly scalp DPC. Researchers extracted total RNA from unfractionated whole blood. One entry per CDR3 protein results from TCRdb running MiXCR on the RACE reads. The sample holds tens of thousands of distinct CDR3 sequences, 9% to 12% seen once. The specimen comprised whole blood, sampled in connection with sensitization to the hapten diphenylcyclopropenone (DPC). The receptors were gathered from a man aged 50 or older with alopecia areata. Some clones in this sample may be carry-over from other donors' samples.

V is TRBV10-3 and J is TRBJ2-2; TRBD2 is a possible D gene (6 bases). Germline V lookup: CDR1 ENHRY, CDR2 SYGVKD. V lost 6 bases and J 3 bases, leaving 17 bases between the germline ends. The CDR3 is made up of 16 amino acids. The CDR3 spells CAISRRAGSDTGELFF. The CDR3 coding sequence is TGTGCCATCAGCAGGAGAGCGGGCAGCGACACCGGGGAGCTGTTTTTT.

About this clonotype: The junction departs from germline at one end; a sequencing error may be responsible. The rearrangement uses TRBV15 and TRBJ2-2; maybe TRBD2 (6 bases). The CDR3 runs 17 residues. Germline CDR1 LNHNV, CDR2 YYDKDF (reference sequence). The CDR3: CVTSRATSPGNTGELFF. In DNA form, the CDR3 reads TGTGTCACCAGCAGAGCCACTAGCCCCGGTAACACCGGGGAGCTGTTTTTT.

This clonotype was recorded at least ten times. The chain links TRBV5-8 to TRBJ1-2; 11 nucleotides agree with TRBD1. The V and J ends lost 4 bases and 0 bases, in that order; junction bases with no gene match: 5. The CDR3 totals 16 residues. CDR1 and CDR2 from the germline V gene are SGHTS and YDEGEE. For the CDR3, the DNA is TGTGCCAGCAGCAGGCCGGGACAGGGGGCTAACTATGGCTACACCTTC. It translates to CASSRPGQGANYGYTF.

The sample holds many counts of this clonotype. The chain employs TRBV29-1 and TRBJ2-7; a possible D gene is TRBD1 (5 bases). CDR3 size: 13 residues. Deletions cut 5 bases from V and 3 bases from J, with 14 bases between. Germline CDR1 SQVTM, CDR2 ANQGSEA. The CDR3 sequence is CSVRGGVGYEQYF. The CDR3 DNA is TGCAGCGTTAGGGGCGGTGTAGGCTACGAGCAGTACTTC.

This clonotype was observed at least ten times. The rearrangement joins TRBV7-2 to TRBJ2-1; 13 nucleotides align to TRBD2. Germline-derived CDR1 and CDR2 are SGHTA and FQGNSA. CDR3 length: 15 residues. The V and J ends lost 4 bases and 6 bases, in that order; junction bases with no gene match: 3. The CDR3 DNA is TGTGCCAGCAGCTCCGGGACTAGCGGGATCAATGAGCAGTTCTTC. Amino acids: CASSSGTSGINEQFF.

This chain joins TRBV7-2 and TRBJ2-7; D is perhaps TRBD2 (5 bases). V gave up 2 bases and J gave up 0 bases, with 14 bases separating them. Germline CDR1 SGHTA, CDR2 FQGNSA. The CDR3 consists of 16 residues. This CDR3 is CASSLLRGSSSYEQYF. CDR3 sequence (DNA): TGTGCCAGCAGCTTATTACGGGGATCCAGCTCCTACGAGCAGTACTTC.

This clonotype was seen many times. This rearrangement joins TRBV7-6 to TRBJ2-7; tentatively, D is TRBD2 (5 bases). Deletions cut 3 bases from V and 4 bases from J, with 16 bases between. Per the germline V gene, CDR1 is SGHVS and CDR2 is FNYEAQ. The CDR3 loop spans 15 amino acids. The CDR3 DNA follows: TGTGCCAGCAGCTTCCGGACTGGGCCCAATTACGAGCAGTACTTC. Translation: CASSFRTGPNYEQYF. Full variable domain (outside the CDR3, taken from reference TRBV7-6 and TRBJ2-7): GAGVSQSPRYKVTKRGQDVALRCDPISGHVSLYWYRQALGQGPEFLTYFNYEAQQDKSGLPNDRFSAERPEGSISTLTIQRTEQRDSAMYRCASSFRTGPNYEQYFGPGTRLTVT.

This chain links TRBV11-2 with TRBJ2-5; D is possibly TRBD1 or TRBD2 (5 bases each). The V and J ends lost 5 bases and 4 bases respectively, with 17 bases between them. The germline CDR1 and CDR2 sequences are SGHAT and FQNNGV. The CDR3 runs to 15 residues. Written as DNA, the CDR3 is TGTGCCAGCAGCGCCCGGGAAGGGGTAGGAGAGACCCAGTACTTC. Translation gives CASSAREGVGETQYF.

This clonotype was recorded at least ten times. The rearrangement joins TRBV6-6 to TRBJ1-2; 7 bases align to TRBD1. There are 14 residues in the CDR3. CDR1 is MNHNY and CDR2 is SVGAGI in the germline V gene (reference sequence). J gave up 6 bases and V 7 bases, and 11 bases lay outside the gene matches. This CDR3 reads CASTPKRTGDGYTF. The CDR3 nucleotides read TGTGCCAGCACCCCCAAGAGGACAGGAGATGGCTACACCTTC.

This clonotype was detected ten times or more. The rearrangement uses TRBV7-2 and TRBJ1-6; no clear D. The CDR3 has 13 amino acids. V dropped 6 bases and J dropped 9 bases, with 12 bases sitting between them. Germline V gives CDR1 SGHTA, CDR2 FQGNSA. The CDR3 coding sequence is TGTGCCAGCAGTCCTTTATTACGTTCACCCCTCCACTTT. Its translation: CASSPLLRSPLHF.

This clonotype was counted at least ten times. The chain is built from TRBV7-2 and TRBJ2-3; 10 bases are shared with TRBD1. V lost 5 bases, J lost 4 bases, and 3 bases stayed unmatched. Germline CDR1 SGHTA, CDR2 FQGNSA. The length of the CDR3 is 14 residues. CDR3 residues: CASSQDRGPDTQYF. DNA for the CDR3: TGTGCCAGCAGCCAAGACAGGGGGCCAGATACGCAGTATTTT.

This clonotype was recorded many times. CDR3 sequence (DNA): TGTGCCAGCAGTTTTCGTTCTGGGGGAATGGCTCAGCCCCAGCATTTT. This gives the protein CASSFRSGGMAQPQHF. The chain employs TRBV12-3 or TRBV12-4 and TRBJ1-5; D is perhaps TRBD1 (5 bases). The CDR3 totals 16 residues. Trimming took off 3 bases at V and 6 bases at J, with 18 bases between the two ends.

Only a few counts were recorded for this clonotype. The chain joins TRBV7-2 to TRBJ1-1; 9 nucleotides line up with TRBD1. The CDR3 length is 14 residues. Per the germline V gene, CDR1 is SGHTA and CDR2 is FQGNSA. The V segment lost 0 bases and the J segment 8 bases; nucleotides outside the gene matches: 4. CDR3 in DNA: TGTGCCAGCAGCTTAGCGACTGGGACAGGGGAAGCTTTCTTT. It yields the protein CASSLATGTGEAFF.

This clonotype was found a few times. V is TRBV2 and J is TRBJ2-3; D may be TRBD2 (5 bases). The germline gives CDR1 SNHLY, CDR2 FYNNEI. V lost 7 bases and J lost 2, with 13 bases in between. The CDR3 loop spans 14 amino acids. Written as DNA, the CDR3 is TGTGCCAGCAAAGGCGCGGAGGCCACAGATACGCAGTATTTT. Its protein is CASKGAEATDTQYF.

This clonotype was seen many times. The chain couples TRBV29-1 to TRBJ2-2; D gene ambiguous. The V and J ends lost 3 bases and 4 bases respectively, with 15 bases between them. CDR1 SQVTM and CDR2 ANQGSEA come from the germline V gene. This CDR3 region has 15 residues. The CDR3 DNA is TGCAGCGTTGATCTGGCCACCCGTCGCACCGGGGAGCTGTTTTTT. Translating it yields CSVDLATRRTGELFF.

The chain links TRBV12-5 to TRBJ2-7; TRBD1 aligns across 9 bases. With 5 bases clipped from V and 2 bases from J, the junction kept 4 bases outside the gene matches. Germline V CDR1 and CDR2: LGHNT, FRNRAP. CDR3 length: 14 amino acids. This CDR3 reads CASGPGTGTYEQYF. CDR3 nucleotides: TGTGCTAGTGGTCCCGGGACAGGGACCTACGAGCAGTACTTC.

In this sample, this clonotype turned up a few times. This sequence joins TRBV19 and TRBJ2-2, with 7 bases matching TRBD1. Germline V gene sequence: CDR1 LNHDA, CDR2 SQIVND (reference sequence). V lost 4 bases to trimming and J lost 4 bases; unmatched junction nucleotides: 6. The CDR3 extends over 15 amino acids. DNA for the CDR3: TGTGCCAGTAGTAGACAAACAGGGGTCACCGGGGAGCTGTTTTTT. Its protein is CASSRQTGVTGELFF.

There are a few counts of this clonotype. The V call is TRBV6-2 or TRBV6-3, the J call TRBJ2-3, with 9 bases lining up with TRBD1. Per the germline V gene, CDR1 is MNHEY and CDR2 is SVGEGT. This CDR3 has 17 residues. The V and J ends lost 2 bases and 2 bases, in that order; junction bases with no gene match: 8. CDR3 sequence: CASSYPRDRAFTDTQYF. CDR3 sequence (DNA): TGTGCCAGCAGTTACCCCAGGGACAGGGCCTTCACAGATACGCAGTATTTT.

The rearrangement links TRBV4-1 to TRBJ1-2; D is ambiguous. The germline gives CDR1 MGHRA, CDR2 YSYEKL. CDR3 size: 15 residues. Trimming removed 0 bases from V and 3 bases from J, with 11 bases in between. The DNA of the CDR3 is TGCGCCAGCAGCCAAGATAGGTTGGGTTACTATGGCTACACCTTC. It yields the protein CASSQDRLGYYGYTF.

The chain couples TRBV5-1 to TRBJ2-5, with 7 bases that match TRBD1. The CDR3 is made up of 14 amino acids. CDR1 is SGHRS and CDR2 is YFSETQ in the germline V gene. V lost 4 bases to trimming and J lost 5 bases; unmatched junction nucleotides: 8. Here the CDR3 DNA reads TGCGCCAGCAGCGGGGGACAGCCTCGGGAGACCCAGTACTTC. Protein: CASSGGQPRETQYF.

This clonotype was detected a few times. The chain links TRBV20-1 to TRBJ1-1; D possibly corresponds to TRBD1 (6 bases). Per the germline V gene, CDR1 is DFQATT and CDR2 is SNEGSKA (reference sequence). V lost 7 bases, J lost 0 bases, and 12 bases lay in between. The CDR3 is made up of 13 amino acids. CDR3: CSGAGDMNTEAFF. In nucleotides, the CDR3 is TGCAGTGGGGCCGGGGACATGAACACTGAAGCTTTCTTT.

There are many counts of this clonotype. The gene calls are TRBV5-1 and TRBJ2-1, with 9 bases identical to TRBD2. With V trimmed by 0 bases and J by 7 bases, 11 bases remained unmatched. The CDR3 runs to 17 residues. The germline V gene encodes CDR1 SGHRS and CDR2 YFSETQ. The CDR3 sequence: CASSLGLEASGVNEQFF. CDR3 coding DNA: TGCGCCAGCAGCTTGGGCCTAGAGGCTAGCGGGGTGAATGAGCAGTTCTTC.

This clonotype was detected only a few times. The rearrangement links TRBV27 to TRBJ2-7, with 9 bases lining up with TRBD1. Germline CDR1 and CDR2: MNHEY and SMNVEV (reference sequence). V shed 10 bases and J 1 base; nucleotides not matched to a gene: 11. This CDR3 is built from 15 residues. In DNA form, the CDR3 reads TGTGCCACACTGTCTACGGGACAGGGATCCTACGAGCAGTACTTC. Translated, it gives CATLSTGQGSYEQYF.

There are many counts of this clonotype. The chain links TRBV7-3 to TRBJ2-1; possibly TRBD2 for D (5 bases). The germline CDR1 and CDR2 sequences are SGHTA and FQGTGA. The V gene lost 5 bases and the J gene lost 5 bases, with 16 bases spanning the gap. There are 15 residues in the CDR3. CDR3 bases: TGTGCCAGCAGCCCTCTTGGAGGCCCTGACAATGAGCAGTTCTTC. Translation gives CASSPLGGPDNEQFF.

This clonotype was observed a few times. The chain combines TRBV9 with TRBJ2-1, with 10 bases that match TRBD2. This CDR3 spans 15 amino acids. From germline, CDR1 is SGDLS and CDR2 YYNGEE. J lost 8 bases, V lost 0 bases, and 5 bases had no gene match. The CDR3 is CASSVESGRVDEQFF. As DNA, the CDR3 is TGTGCCAGCAGCGTAGAGAGCGGGAGGGTCGATGAGCAGTTCTTC.

This clonotype was recorded at least ten times. The chain is built from TRBV10-2 and TRBJ2-1, with TRBD2 matching 7 bases. Germline assignment: CDR1 WSHSY and CDR2 SAAADI. Trimming took 6 bases from V and 6 from J; bases not matched to a gene: 8. The CDR3 runs 14 residues. CDR3: CASRVSGGGNEQFF. CDR3 in DNA: TGCGCCAGCAGGGTTAGTGGGGGGGGCAATGAGCAGTTCTTC.

This clonotype was seen repeatedly, ten times or more. This sequence joins TRBV5-3 and TRBJ2-3; 7 bases agree with TRBD2. TRBV5-3 is an ORF, and what it does is uncertain. The CDR3 has 17 residues. Germline trimming cut 4 bases from V and 3 bases from J; bases unmatched to any gene: 14. The CDR3 protein is CARSPLAGGGRTDTQYF. The CDR3 DNA sequence: TGTGCCAGAAGCCCCCTAGCTGGGGGAGGGCGTACAGATACGCAGTATTTT.

V is TRBV11-2 and J is TRBJ2-2; D gene ambiguous. V was shortened by 5 bases and J by 0 bases, with 13 bases between the two germline ends. The germline gives CDR1 SGHAT, CDR2 FQNNGV. The CDR3 length is 16 residues. The CDR3 DNA sequence: TGTGCCAGCAGCCTGGGCCTCCTGACGAACACCGGGGAGCTGTTTTTT. Protein sequence: CASSLGLLTNTGELFF.

The sample holds many counts of this clonotype. The rearrangement uses TRBV3-1 and TRBJ1-4, with D possibly being TRBD1 (5 bases). The V end was cut by 11 bases, the J end by 5 bases, with 12 bases between. CDR1 is LGHDT and CDR2 is YNNKEL in the germline V gene (reference sequence). There are 12 residues in the CDR3. CDR3 in amino acids: CASGAGNEKLFF. The CDR3 coding sequence is TGTGCCTCCGGTGCAGGGAATGAAAAACTGTTTTTT.

Turning to this clonotype: A much larger clone is a single base away; this may be a read error. CDR3 nucleotides: TGTGCCAACAGCATGATGGGACTACCCTACGAGCAGTACTTC. Its protein is CANSMMGLPYEQYF. The chain recombines TRBV5-4 with TRBJ2-7; 7 bases fit TRBD2. This CDR3 comprises 14 residues. In germline, CDR1 is SGHNT, CDR2 YYREEE (reference sequence).